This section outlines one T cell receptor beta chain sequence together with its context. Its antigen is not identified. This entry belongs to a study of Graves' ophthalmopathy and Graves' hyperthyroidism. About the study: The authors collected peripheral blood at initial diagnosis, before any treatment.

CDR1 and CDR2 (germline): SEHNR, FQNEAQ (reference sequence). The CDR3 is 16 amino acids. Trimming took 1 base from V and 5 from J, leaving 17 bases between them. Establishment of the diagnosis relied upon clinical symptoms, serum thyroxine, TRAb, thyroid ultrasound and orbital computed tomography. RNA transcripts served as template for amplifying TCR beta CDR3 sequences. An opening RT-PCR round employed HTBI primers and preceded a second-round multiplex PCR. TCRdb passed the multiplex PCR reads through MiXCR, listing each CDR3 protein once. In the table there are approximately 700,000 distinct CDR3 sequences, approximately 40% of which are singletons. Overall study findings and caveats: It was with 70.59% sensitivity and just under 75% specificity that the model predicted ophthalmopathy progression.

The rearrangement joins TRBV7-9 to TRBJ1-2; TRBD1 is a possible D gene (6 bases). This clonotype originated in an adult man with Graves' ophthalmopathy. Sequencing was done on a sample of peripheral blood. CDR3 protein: CASSLDSGQNRYGYTF. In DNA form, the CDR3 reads TGTGCCAGCAGCTTAGACTCCGGACAGAATAGGTATGGCTACACCTTC.